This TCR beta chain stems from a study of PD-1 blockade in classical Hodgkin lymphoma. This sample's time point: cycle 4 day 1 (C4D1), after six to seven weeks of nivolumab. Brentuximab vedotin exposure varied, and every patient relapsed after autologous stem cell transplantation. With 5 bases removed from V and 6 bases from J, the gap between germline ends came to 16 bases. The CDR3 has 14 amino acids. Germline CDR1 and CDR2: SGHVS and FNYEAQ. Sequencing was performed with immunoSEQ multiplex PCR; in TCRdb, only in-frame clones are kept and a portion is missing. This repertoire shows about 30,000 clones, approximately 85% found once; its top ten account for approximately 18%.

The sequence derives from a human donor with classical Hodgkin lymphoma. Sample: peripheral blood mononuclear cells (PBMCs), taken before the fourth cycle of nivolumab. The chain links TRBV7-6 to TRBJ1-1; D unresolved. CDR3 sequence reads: CASSEGLDGAEAFF. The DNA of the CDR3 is TGTGCCAGCAGCGAGGGCCTCGATGGGGCTGAAGCTTTCTTT.